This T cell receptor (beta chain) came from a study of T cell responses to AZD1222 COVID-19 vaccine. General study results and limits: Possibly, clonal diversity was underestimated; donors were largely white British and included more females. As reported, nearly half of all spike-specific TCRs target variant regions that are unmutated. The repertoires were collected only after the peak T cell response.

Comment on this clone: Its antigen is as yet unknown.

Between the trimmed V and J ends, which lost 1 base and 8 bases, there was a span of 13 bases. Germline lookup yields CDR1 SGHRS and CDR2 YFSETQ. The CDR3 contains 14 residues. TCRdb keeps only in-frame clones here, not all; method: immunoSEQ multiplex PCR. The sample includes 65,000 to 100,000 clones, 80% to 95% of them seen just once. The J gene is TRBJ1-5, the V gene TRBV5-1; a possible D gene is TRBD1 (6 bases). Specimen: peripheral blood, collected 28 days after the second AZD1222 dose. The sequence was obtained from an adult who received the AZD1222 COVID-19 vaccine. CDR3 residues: CASSLSGGPEPQHF. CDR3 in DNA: TGCGCCAGCAGCTTGTCGGGGGGGCCGGAGCCCCAGCATTTT. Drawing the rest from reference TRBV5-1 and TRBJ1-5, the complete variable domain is KAGVTQTPRYLIKTRGQQVTLSCSPISGHRSVSWYQQTPGQGLQFLFEYFSETQRNKGNFPGRFSGRQFSNSRSEMNVSTLELGDSALYLCASSLSGGPEPQHFGDGTRLSIL.